The entry below describes one TCR beta chain. Antigen: not known. Some clones are missing from TCRdb's copy, which holds only in-frame ones; the method was immunoSEQ multiplex PCR. The sample yields around 70,000 clones, around 94% seen once. The source of the sample is a study of cytomegalovirus exposure and HLA in healthy donors. The CDR3 length is 15 residues. Trimming removed 10 bases at V and 3 bases at J, with 22 bases between. The V gene's germline CDR1 is MGHDK and CDR2 SYGVNS. Study results and limitations: Clusters of TCRs from the first cohort tended to co-occur in the approximately 130 validation repertoires (as a later analysis found). There were three CMV-associated chains whose specificity for CMV antigens was confirmed in vitro. Per published reports, the classifier diagnosed cytomegalovirus status with high specificity and sensitivity.

The V call is TRBV25-1, the J call TRBJ2-7, with a possible D match to TRBD2 (6 bases). The clonotype was recovered from a man younger than 35 in good health and CMV-seropositive. Sequencing was performed on PBMCs. DNA for the CDR3: TGTGCCATCTCTTGTGGGCGGGGAAAGCTCTACGAGCAGTACTTC. Amino acid sequence: CAISCGRGKLYEQYF.